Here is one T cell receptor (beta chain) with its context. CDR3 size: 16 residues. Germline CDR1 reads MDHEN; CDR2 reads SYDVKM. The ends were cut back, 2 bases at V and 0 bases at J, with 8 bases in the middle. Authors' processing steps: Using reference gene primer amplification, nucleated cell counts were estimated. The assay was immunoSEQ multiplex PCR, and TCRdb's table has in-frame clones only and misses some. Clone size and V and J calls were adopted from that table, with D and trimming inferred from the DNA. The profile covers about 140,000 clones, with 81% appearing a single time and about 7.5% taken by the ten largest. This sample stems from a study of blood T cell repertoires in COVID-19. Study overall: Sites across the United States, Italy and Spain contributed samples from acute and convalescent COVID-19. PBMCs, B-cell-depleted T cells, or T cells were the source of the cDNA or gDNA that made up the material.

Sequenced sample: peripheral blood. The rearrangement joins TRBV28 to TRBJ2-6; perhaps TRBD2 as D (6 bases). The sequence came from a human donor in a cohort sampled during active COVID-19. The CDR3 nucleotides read TGTGCCAGCAGTTTAGCCGGGAGCTCTGGGGCCAACGTCCTGACTTTC. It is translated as CASSLAGSSGANVLTF.